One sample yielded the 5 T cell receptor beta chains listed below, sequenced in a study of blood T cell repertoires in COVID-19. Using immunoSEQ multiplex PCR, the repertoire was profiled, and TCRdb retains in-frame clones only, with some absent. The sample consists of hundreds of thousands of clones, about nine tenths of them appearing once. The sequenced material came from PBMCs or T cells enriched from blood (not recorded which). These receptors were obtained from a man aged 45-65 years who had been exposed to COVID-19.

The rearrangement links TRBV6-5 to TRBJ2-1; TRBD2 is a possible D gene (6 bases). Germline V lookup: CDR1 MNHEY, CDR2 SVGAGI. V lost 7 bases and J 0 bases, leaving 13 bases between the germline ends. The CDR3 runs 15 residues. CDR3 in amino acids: CASMGLPSSYNEQFF. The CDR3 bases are TGTGCCAGCATGGGACTCCCGAGCTCCTACAATGAGCAGTTCTTC.

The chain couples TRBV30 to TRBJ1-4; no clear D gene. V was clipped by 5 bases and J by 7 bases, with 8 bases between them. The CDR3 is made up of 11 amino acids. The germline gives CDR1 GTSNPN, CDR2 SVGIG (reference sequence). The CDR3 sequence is CAWASGEKLFF. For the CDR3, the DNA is TGTGCCTGGGCGTCCGGTGAAAAACTGTTTTTT.

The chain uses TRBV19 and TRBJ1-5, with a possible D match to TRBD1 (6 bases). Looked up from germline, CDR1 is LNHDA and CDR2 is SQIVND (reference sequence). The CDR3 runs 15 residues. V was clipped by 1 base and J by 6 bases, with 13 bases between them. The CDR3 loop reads CASSIVWGQAQPQHF. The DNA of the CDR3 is TGTGCCAGTAGTATAGTATGGGGGCAGGCTCAGCCCCAGCATTTT.

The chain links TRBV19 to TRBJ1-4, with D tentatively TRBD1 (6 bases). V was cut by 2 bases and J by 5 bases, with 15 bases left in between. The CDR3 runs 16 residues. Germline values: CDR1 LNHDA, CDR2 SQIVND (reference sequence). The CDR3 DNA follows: TGTGCCAGTAGTATACTTTCCGGGGGGGCGAATGAAAAACTGTTTTTT. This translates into CASSILSGGANEKLFF.

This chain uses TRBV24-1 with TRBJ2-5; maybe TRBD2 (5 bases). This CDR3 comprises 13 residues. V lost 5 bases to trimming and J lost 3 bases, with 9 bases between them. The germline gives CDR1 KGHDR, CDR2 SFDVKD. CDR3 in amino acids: CATSGAGEETQYF. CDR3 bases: TGTGCCACCAGTGGAGCCGGGGAAGAGACCCAGTACTTC.